This TCR beta chain was found in a study of cytomegalovirus exposure and HLA in healthy donors. Study findings and constraints: The CMV antigen specificity of three CMV-associated chains was confirmed through in vitro analysis.

CDR1 is MNHEY and CDR2 is SVGAGI in the germline V gene. The junction had 5 bases not matched to a gene; V was cut back by 6 bases and J by 3 bases. The CDR3 runs to 14 residues. When sampled, the donors appeared nominally healthy, though they likely had unrecorded immune exposures. PCR was performed using 60 Vbeta and 13 Jbeta primers. Some clones are missing from TCRdb's copy, which holds only in-frame ones; the method was immunoSEQ multiplex PCR. This sample has about 160,000 clones, with around four fifths found just once. On this clone itself: The antigen is undetermined.

The sequence was obtained from a man aged 30-40 years in good health and CMV-seronegative. The sample was PBMCs. The rearrangement joins TRBV6-5 to TRBJ1-1, with TRBD1 matching 9 bases. The CDR3: CASRQTGGDTEAFF. The CDR3 DNA follows: TGTGCCAGCAGGCAAACAGGGGGCGACACTGAAGCTTTCTTT.